The 24 T cell receptor beta chains listed next were all sequenced from one sample in a study of T cells after yellow fever vaccination. TCRdb re-called the 5' RACE reads through MiXCR, storing one row per CDR3 protein. There are 120,000 or so distinct CDR3 sequences in the sample; almost 9% occur only once, and about two fifths lies in the top ten. The sample here was CD8+ T cells sorted from PBMCs, taken on the day of the yellow fever booster vaccination. The receptors come from a man between 18 and 29 years old who received the YFV17D yellow fever vaccine.

The chain carries TRBV14 and TRBJ2-7; D may be TRBD2 (5 bases). CDR3 length: 17 residues. Trimming pared 1 base from V and 0 bases from J, leaving 16 bases between. CDR1 and CDR2 from the germline V gene are SGHDN and FVKESK. The CDR3 loop reads CASSQAPDGVSSYEQYV. The CDR3 DNA reads TGTGCCAGCAGCCAAGCACCCGACGGGGTGAGCTCCTACGAGCAGTACGTC.

The chain carries TRBV19 and TRBJ2-3, with a weak D call TRBD1 (5 bases). V was cut by 8 bases and J by 3 bases, with 18 bases left in between. CDR1 and CDR2 from the germline V gene are LNHDA and SQIVND (reference sequence). This CDR3 has 15 amino acids. This chain's CDR3 is CASQGFGSLTDTQYF. CDR3 DNA: TGTGCCAGTCAGGGTTTCGGGTCTTTGACAGATACGCAGTATTTT. Full variable domain (remainder filled in from reference TRBV19 and TRBJ2-3): DGGITQSPKYLFRKEGQNVTLSCEQNLNHDAMYWYRQDPGQGLRLIYYSQIVNDFQKGDIAEGYSVSREKKESFPLTVTSAQKNPTAFYLCASQGFGSLTDTQYFGPGTRLTVL.

This clonotype appeared a single time. Here the CDR3 reads CASRPQGQETQYF. The CDR3 nucleotides are TGTGCCAGCAGGCCCCAGGGCCAAGAGACCCAGTACTTC. The chain is built from TRBV28 and TRBJ2-5; D perhaps matches TRBD1 (5 bases). From germline, CDR1 is MDHEN and CDR2 SYDVKM. Trimming shortened V by 6 bases and J by 1 base, and 9 bases separated the two germline ends. The CDR3 extends over 13 amino acids.

The rearrangement joins TRBV7-9 to TRBJ2-2; 8 nucleotides line up with TRBD1. CDR1 SEHNR and CDR2 FQNEAQ come from the germline V gene (reference sequence). V trimming: 0 bases; J trimming: 4 bases; junction bases outside the gene matches: 16. The CDR3 is 20 residues long. The CDR3 bases are TGTGCCAGCAGCTTAGCGCCGAGACAGGGGCCAAACTGGAGCACCGGGGAGCTGTTTTTT. This encodes CASSLAPRQGPNWSTGELFF.

This clonotype was detected only a few times. The chain links TRBV7-8 to TRBJ2-7; a possible D gene is TRBD1 (5 bases). Per germline, CDR1 SGHVS and CDR2 FQNEAQ. This CDR3 spans 13 amino acids. V lost 2 bases to trimming and J lost 3 bases, with 8 bases between them. CDR3 nucleotide sequence: TGTGCCAGCAGCTTACTCACAGGCTACGAGCAGTACGTC. This sequence encodes CASSLLTGYEQYV.

V usage is TRBV7-9 and J usage is TRBJ2-5; D may correspond to TRBD1 or TRBD2 (5 bases each). CDR1 is SEHNR and CDR2 is FQNEAQ in the germline V gene (reference sequence). This CDR3 is built from 16 residues. Trimming removed 8 bases from V and 5 bases from J, with 24 bases in between. DNA for the CDR3: TGTGCCAGCGCCAGCGGACGGACGATTTCAGGGGAGACCCAGTACTTC. This gives the protein CASASGRTISGETQYF.

A word on this clonotype: One junction end does not reproduce the germline sequence, and a read error may be involved. This chain connects TRBV12-3 or TRBV12-4 to TRBJ1-6; D might be TRBD1 (6 bases). The CDR3 spans 12 residues. DNA of the CDR3: TGTGCCAGCACGGGGGGCAGTTCACCCTTCCACTTT. This codes for CASTGGSSPFHF.

This sequence joins TRBV6-5 and TRBJ2-1; perhaps D is TRBD1 or TRBD2 (5 bases each). V was trimmed by 10 bases and J by 8 bases, leaving 12 bases between them. This CDR3 has 11 amino acids. Germline CDR1 reads MNHEY; CDR2 reads SVGAGI. The chain's CDR3 is CATVVGDEQFF. For the CDR3, the DNA is TGTGCCACCGTGGTGGGGGATGAGCAGTTCTTC.

The sample holds many counts of this clonotype. V is TRBV29-1 and J is TRBJ2-1; TRBD2 is a possible D gene (6 bases). Trimming removed 3 bases at V and 7 bases at J, with 13 bases between. This CDR3 spans 13 amino acids. From germline, CDR1 is SQVTM and CDR2 ANQGSEA. In nucleotides, the CDR3 is TGCAGCGTTGACCTCGGGGGAGAGAATGAGCAGTTCTTC. This translates into CSVDLGGENEQFF.

This clonotype was seen more than once but under ten times. J is TRBJ2-5 and V is TRBV4-2; D may be TRBD1 (5 bases). Germline assignment: CDR1 LGHNA and CDR2 YNFKEQ. The CDR3 has 14 residues. Trimming stripped 0 bases from V and 5 bases from J, with 10 bases between. This CDR3 is CASSQEGVKETQYF. The CDR3 DNA sequence: TGTGCCAGCAGCCAAGAAGGGGTAAAGGAGACCCAGTACTTC.

In the case of this clonotype: Just one base apart from a much larger clone, this may be a read error. The chain uses TRBV12-3 or TRBV12-4 and TRBJ2-2, with D perhaps matching TRBD1 or TRBD2 (6 bases each). The CDR3 is made up of 14 amino acids. Written as DNA, the CDR3 is TGTGCCAGCAGACCGGGACACAACCCCGGGGAGGTGTTTTTT. It translates to CASRPGHNPGEVFF.

This chain connects TRBV14 to TRBJ2-2; 8 bases match TRBD2. The trim removed 5 bases at V and 6 bases at J, leaving 8 bases unmatched. The germline CDR1 and CDR2 sequences are SGHDN and FVKESK. The CDR3 covers 15 residues. CDR3 in DNA: TGTGCCAGCAGCATCCGCGGGGGGCCAGCCGGGGAGCTGTTTTTT. Translating gives CASSIRGGPAGELFF.

This clonotype was counted many times. The chain joins TRBV27 to TRBJ1-1; TRBD1 agrees at 8 bases. This CDR3 contains 14 residues. V lost 3 bases, J lost 7 bases, and 7 bases stayed unmatched. The V gene's germline CDR1 is MNHEY and CDR2 SMNVEV (reference sequence). The CDR3 coding sequence is TGTGCCAGCAGTTTCGGGCAGGGGGCTGGTGAAGCTTTCTTT. As protein: CASSFGQGAGEAFF.

In this sample, this clonotype turned up a few times. The rearrangement joins TRBV6-2 or TRBV6-3 to TRBJ2-5, with D perhaps being TRBD1 or TRBD2 (6 bases each). The CDR3 sequence is 17 residues long. In germline, CDR1 is MNHEY, CDR2 SVGEGT. Trimming pared 6 bases from V and 5 bases from J, leaving 25 bases between. The CDR3 coding sequence is TGTGCCAGCAGCCTCTTGAGGGGGAGGACAGTGACGGAGACCCAGTACTTC. This codes for CASSLLRGRTVTETQYF.

This clonotype showed up just a few times. The CDR3 loop is CASSLTRAGRDEQYV. The CDR3 nucleotides read TGCGCCAGCAGCCTCACCCGGGCAGGGAGGGACGAGCAGTACGTC. This chain joins TRBV4-1 and TRBJ2-7; TRBD2 matches 7 bases. CDR1 and CDR2 (germline): MGHRA, YSYEKL. There are 15 residues in the CDR3. Trimming cost V 4 bases and J 5 bases; bases outside gene matches: 11.

The chain couples TRBV12-3 or TRBV12-4 to TRBJ2-7; tentatively, D is TRBD2 (6 bases). V was trimmed by 5 bases and J by 1 base, leaving 12 bases between them. This CDR3 contains 14 residues. The CDR3 here is CASSRGSRSYEQYF. CDR3 in DNA: TGTGCCAGCAGTCGGGGGTCGAGGTCCTACGAGCAGTACTTC.

The chain has TRBV7-9 and TRBJ2-1; D perhaps matches TRBD2 (5 bases). V lost 5 bases and J 8 bases, leaving 16 bases between the germline ends. Germline CDR1 reads SEHNR; CDR2 reads FQNEAQ (reference sequence). The CDR3 runs to 14 residues. The CDR3 DNA follows: TGTGCCAGCAGCAGAGGACTCCCCTCAGATGAGCAGTTCTTC. Translation gives CASSRGLPSDEQFF.

In its sample, this clonotype was seen a few times. The chain employs TRBV6-6 and TRBJ1-6; perhaps TRBD1 as D (6 bases). Trimming shortened V by 6 bases and J by 7 bases, and 16 bases separated the two germline ends. The CDR3 has 15 amino acids. CDR1 and CDR2 from the germline V gene are MNHNY and SVGAGI (reference sequence). CDR3 in DNA: TGTGCCAGCAGCCGGACAGATCCAAGCAATTCACCCCTCCACTTT. It yields the protein CASSRTDPSNSPLHF.

J is TRBJ2-4 and V is TRBV12-3 or TRBV12-4; D may be TRBD1 (6 bases). This CDR3 has 14 amino acids. V was shortened by 3 bases and J by 5 bases, with 11 bases between the two germline ends. This CDR3 is CASSFGQPENIQYF. In nucleotides, the CDR3 is TGTGCCAGCAGTTTCGGACAGCCAGAAAACATTCAGTACTTC.

V is TRBV6-2 or TRBV6-3 and J is TRBJ1-1; weak D call: TRBD1 (5 bases). Germline V CDR1 and CDR2: MNHEY, SVGEGT. V lost 0 bases and J 7 bases, leaving 15 bases between the germline ends. The CDR3 runs to 15 residues. CDR3: CASSYSLRGRGEAFF. The CDR3 nucleotides read TGTGCCAGCAGTTACTCCCTCCGGGGAAGGGGTGAAGCTTTCTTT.

This clonotype was counted between two and nine times. V and J are TRBV5-1 and TRBJ2-3; 9 bases are shared with TRBD1. Germline V gene sequence: CDR1 SGHRS, CDR2 YFSETQ. The ends lost 0 bases at V and 5 bases at J; junction bases unmatched: 1. The CDR3 sequence is 14 residues long. The CDR3 DNA is TGCGCCAGCAGCTTGGGGACAGGGGAAGATACGCAGTATTTT. Residues: CASSLGTGEDTQYF.

This clonotype came up a few times. The J gene is TRBJ2-3, the V gene TRBV6-2 or TRBV6-3; the D is unclear. Germline V lookup: CDR1 MNHEY, CDR2 SVGEGT. V lost 7 bases to trimming and J lost 4 bases, with 18 bases between them. CDR3 length: 15 amino acids. The DNA of the CDR3 is TGTGCCAGCACTACGTCGGCTAGACCCTCAGATACGCAGTATTTT. This codes for CASTTSARPSDTQYF.

This clonotype was found many times. The junction differs from germline at one of its ends, possibly a read error. V and J are TRBV4-2 and TRBJ2-5, with 8 nucleotides matching TRBD2. The CDR3 extends over 15 amino acids. Germline loops: CDR1 LGHNA, CDR2 YNFKEQ. As DNA, the CDR3 is TGCGCCAGCAGCCAAGATCGGGGGGGTCAAGAGACCCAGTACTTC. As protein: CASSQDRGGQETQYF.

This clonotype was counted many times. This sequence joins TRBV29-1 and TRBJ1-1; no definite D call. CDR1 is SQVTM, CDR2 ANQGSEA, per germline. V was clipped by 3 bases and J by 11 bases, with 25 bases between them. The CDR3 contains 15 residues. CDR3 sequence: CSVDGPSLNQSGAFF. The DNA for the CDR3 is TGCAGCGTTGACGGACCGTCGTTGAATCAATCTGGGGCTTTCTTT.